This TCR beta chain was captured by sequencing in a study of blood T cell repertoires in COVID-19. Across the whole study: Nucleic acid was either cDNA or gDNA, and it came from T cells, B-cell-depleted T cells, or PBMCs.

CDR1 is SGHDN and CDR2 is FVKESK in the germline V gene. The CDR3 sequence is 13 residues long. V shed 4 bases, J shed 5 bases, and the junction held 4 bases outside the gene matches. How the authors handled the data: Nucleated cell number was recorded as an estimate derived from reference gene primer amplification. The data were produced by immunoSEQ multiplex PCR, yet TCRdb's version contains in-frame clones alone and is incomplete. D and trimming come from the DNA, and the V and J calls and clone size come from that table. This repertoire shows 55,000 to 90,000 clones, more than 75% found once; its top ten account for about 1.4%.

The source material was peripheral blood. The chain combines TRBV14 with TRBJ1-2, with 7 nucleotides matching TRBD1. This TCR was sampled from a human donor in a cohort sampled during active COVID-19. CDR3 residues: CASSPGTDYGYTF. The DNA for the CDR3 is TGTGCCAGCAGCCCCGGGACAGATTATGGCTACACCTTC.